This T cell receptor (beta chain) comes out of a study of T cells in Graves' hyperthyroidism and ophthalmopathy (dated 2019 in TCRdb). About the study as a whole: Peripheral blood was sampled at the time of initial diagnosis, prior to any treatment. TCR V-J signatures able to tell the groups apart were searched for in a discovery cohort of some 100 patients, of whom more than 40 had Graves' ophthalmopathy and some 60 had stable Graves' hyperthyroidism. Whether ophthalmopathy could be predicted prospectively was tested in an independent validation cohort made up of 18 to 20 hyperthyroidism patients plus 17 patients who later progressed to ophthalmopathy. For training and testing, the roughly 100 patients in the discovery cohort were randomly divided in a 7:3 ratio. The study also compared thyroid tissue and blood T-cell repertoires from five or six Graves' hyperthyroidism patients. Following sampling, methimazole starting at 30 mg daily was given to hyperthyroidism patients, and high-dose intravenous methylprednisolone was given to ophthalmopathy patients. The paper reports TCR Vbeta CDR3 sequencing of about 140 peripheral blood samples: around 45 ophthalmopathy, roughly 80 hyperthyroidism and around 17 progressor patients.

This clonotype was seen ten or more times. It lacks a known antigen. Base quality data are lacking; no much larger clone is found one base away. CDR1 is given as DFQATT and CDR2 as SNEGSKA, both from the germline V gene (reference sequence). The CDR3 holds 14 amino acids from the cysteine to the phenylalanine. Just CDR3 DNA is preserved here, 42 bases in frame from base 1. V and J are truncated by 1 base and 6 bases respectively, leaving an intervening sequence of 13 bases. Results and caveats for the whole study, not just this receptor: In validation, progression to ophthalmopathy was predicted by the model with 70.59% sensitivity and nearly 75% specificity, a median of 6.5 months before onset. No statistical method was used to fix the sample size in advance, and group allocation was not hidden from the investigators. Ophthalmopathy was separated from stable hyperthyroidism by a 13 V-J signature model, with approximately 85% sensitivity and about 81% specificity obtained in cross-validation and 80%/75% obtained in testing. Most expanded thyroid clonotypes (frequency above 0.001) were also detected in blood, suggesting blood repertoires may reflect thyroid immune responses.

In the ophthalmopathy patients, disease was moderately to severely active, with a Clinical Activity Score of 3 or more, a NOSPECS grade of 4 or more, and a duration of less than 3 months. The study excluded patients with uncontrolled infections, other autoimmune diseases, pregnancy or lactation. Clinical symptoms, serum thyroxine and TRAb, thyroid ultrasound, and orbital computed tomography formed the basis for the diagnoses. PBMCs were isolated from about 9 ml of fresh peripheral blood by Ficoll-Paque density gradient centrifugation. Total RNA was extracted with Trizol reagent, and quality was checked on an Agilent 2100 Bioanalyzer. TCR beta CDR3 regions were amplified from RNA transcripts. The TCR CDR3 was subjected to a first round of RT-PCR using the HTBI primer set and the Qiagen OneStep RT-PCR kit. Libraries were constructed in a second round of multiplex PCR, after which size selection and purification were carried out. Libraries were sequenced paired-end with 100 bp reads on an Illumina HiSeq2000. In the source study's methods: Raw data were processed with SOAPnuke, discarding reads with adapters, uncalled bases, mean Phred below 15, or no exact constant-primer or identifier match. COPE v1.2.5 was used to merge the high-quality paired reads, and each unique nucleotide sequence was defined as a clonotype. Clonotypes were aligned to IMGT TRBV, TRBD and TRBJ reference segments using MiTCR v1.1. Analysis was restricted to V-J combinations with a frequency above 0.0001, which covered just over 98% of repertoires. A TCS score was defined as the ratio between F50 (clonal expansion) and ExV (chaos), using BLOSUM62-based TCRdist between CDR3 peptides within each V-J. Welch's t-statistics and random forest reduced fewer than 550 V-J features to fewer than 15, which were used in a naive Bayes classifier (R e1071). TCRdb itself trimmed the public reads at Q25 with fastp, ran MiXCR and retained productive beta chains. Each record represents a unique CDR3 protein, reported with the most common genes and DNA among its rows. These V and J calls are TCRdb output, not the study's own analysis. The sample yields 330,000 or so distinct CDR3 sequences; approximately 18% were counted once. The ten most abundant clones make up roughly 15% of the sample.

The material sequenced was blood. The clonotype was recovered from a woman aged 40 to 49 with Graves' ophthalmopathy. The sequence links TRBV20-1 to TRBJ2-4, with the D gene uncertain. The nucleotide sequence reads as follows: TGCAGTGCTAGAGGGACGGAAAGGGCAAACATTCAGTACTTC. This gives the protein CSARGTERANIQYF.